This section outlines one TCR beta chain sequence together with its context. Its specific antigen is unknown. It has no much larger one-base neighbor in the sample; base qualities were not kept. The library was obtained by the immunoSEQ multiplex PCR assay. TCR beta CDR3 sequencing was performed on DNA from the cultured, isolated CD4+ T cells. From the authors' description of their analysis: Non-productive TCR sequences were discarded, and reads were trimmed to the CDR3 region, with only CDR3s of 7 or more amino acids retained. Antigen-specific clonotypes were identified with the MANAFEST web app by comparing expansion in peptide wells against reference cultures. To count as positive, a clone had to show expansion at FDR<0.05 compared with the reference and with all other wells, an odds ratio above 5, and a frequency above 0.1% in two replicate wells. Clonotypes significantly expanded in SARS-CoV-2 spike wells and in at least one common cold coronavirus spike condition were defined as cross-reactive. Levenshtein distance calculated with the stringdist R package was used to assess CDR3 similarity, and unrooted trees were constructed with ape in R 3.6.1. What TCRdb holds here is the immuneACCESS table cut down to in-frame rearrangements. Part of the clones is not present; checked against another copy, under half of the missing clones reflect an unresolved V gene, and the others are unexplained. V, J and clone size were drawn from that table, and D and trimming were deduced from the DNA. Across this sample there are some 15,000 clones, with about 70% seen only once. The ten largest clones represent about 22% of the sample.

These data are taken from a study of vaccination effects on CD4 cells after COVID-19 (dated 2022 in TCRdb). Some background on the complete study: After vaccination, three convalescent patients were sampled at an early time point (day +14) and at a late time point (day +241, +227 and +161, respectively). Post-vaccine samples across the study were collected a median of 72 days after the second dose, with a range of 14 to 241. In both COVID-19 convalescent patients and infection-naive vaccine recipients, the study compared SARS-CoV-2 spike-specific CD4+ TCR repertoires from before mRNA vaccination with those from after it. Altogether, some ten COVID-19 convalescent patients and 4 SARS-CoV-2-naive healthy vaccine recipients made up the full study. Cultures from other donors in the study were sequenced with the Oncomine TCR Beta short-read assay on an Illumina iSeq 100. What the research found in general, with its limitations: In convalescent patients, the post-vaccine spike-reactive repertoire was composed mainly of new vaccine-induced clones that were largely distinct from infection-induced clones. At late post-vaccination timepoints, both infection-induced and vaccine-induced clones showed marked clonal contraction, consistent with waning T cell responses. The study was limited by a small number of convalescent patients, and early post-infection timepoints were lacking.

CDR1 and CDR2 were assigned from the germline V gene as SGHNT and YENEEA. The CDR3 runs 12 amino acids, cysteine and phenylalanine included. Of the read, only the CDR3 DNA is kept; its 36 bases are in frame from base 1. V was cut back by 5 bases and J by 2 bases, leaving a gap of 5 bases between them. The ViraFEST assay stimulated PBMC with viral peptide pools and then used TCR sequencing to identify antigen-specific CD4+ T cell clonotypes by expansion. After less than 13 days of culture, CD4+ T cells were isolated with the EasySep CD4+ T cell isolation kit. PCR-confirmed SARS-CoV-2 infection had occurred in convalescent patients between March and December 2020, before the Alpha, Beta and Delta variants emerged in the United States. Each participant got two doses of an mRNA SARS-CoV-2 vaccine, either BNT162b2 or mRNA-1273. A few million PBMC per well were cultured with 9 to 10 ug/ml peptides in IMDM containing around 5% human AB serum, about 9.6 IU/ml IL-2 and gentamicin. On days 3 and 7, half of the culture medium was replaced with fresh IL-2-containing medium. Unless otherwise noted, each peptide stimulation condition was cultured in triplicate wells. PBMC were separated from whole blood using Ficoll-Paque Plus gradient centrifugation and were then either cryopreserved at -140C or used fresh. Overlapping peptide pools spanned the spike proteins of SARS-CoV-2 and the common cold coronaviruses HCoV-NL63, HCoV-OC43 and HCoV-229E. The QIAamp micro DNA kit was used to extract genomic DNA from the cultured CD4+ T cells.

The starting material was CD4+ T cells from PBMCs cultured with HCoV-NL63 spike peptides, obtained after COVID-19 vaccination. Per the publication, the cell subset or site label means: HCoV-NL63 spike overlapping peptide pool stimulation. This receptor was identified in a human donor who had a prior SARS-CoV-2 infection. The V and J segments used are TRBV11-3 and TRBJ2-3; no D gene can be assigned with confidence. The sequenced DNA: TGTGCCAGCAGCGGAGTCACAGATACGCAGTATTTT. Its amino acids are CASSGVTDTQYF.